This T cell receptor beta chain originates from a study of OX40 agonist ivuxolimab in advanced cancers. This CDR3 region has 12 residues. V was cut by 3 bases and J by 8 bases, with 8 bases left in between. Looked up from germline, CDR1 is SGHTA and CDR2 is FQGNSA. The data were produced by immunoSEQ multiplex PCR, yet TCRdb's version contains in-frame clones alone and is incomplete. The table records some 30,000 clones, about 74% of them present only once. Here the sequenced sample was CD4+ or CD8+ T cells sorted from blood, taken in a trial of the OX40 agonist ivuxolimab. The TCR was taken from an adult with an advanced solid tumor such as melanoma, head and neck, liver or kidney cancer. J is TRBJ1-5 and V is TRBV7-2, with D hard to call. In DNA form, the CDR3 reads TGTGCCAGCAGCTTCCAGAGGGAGCCCCAGCATTTT. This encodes CASSFQREPQHF.